The 15 T cell receptor beta chains below come from one sample, sequenced in a study of cytomegalovirus exposure and HLA in healthy donors. A multiplex PCR was run with 60 Vbeta primers and 13 Jbeta primers. Profiled with immunoSEQ multiplex PCR; TCRdb holds only in-frame clones, not every one. The profile shows about 160,000 clones, 81% of them singletons. Sequencing used PBMCs. The receptors derive from a woman in her forties or fifties in good health and CMV-seronegative.

This clone was observed a single time. This rearrangement joins TRBV21-1 to TRBJ2-7; the table gives TRBD1 as D, unverified against the DNA. TRBV21-1 is a listed pseudogene. CDR3 size: 14 residues. CDR3 amino acids: CASSETGPKLGQYF. As DNA, the CDR3 is TGTGCCAGCAGCGAGACAGGGCCGAAGCTCGGGCAGTACTTC.

The CDR3 spells CASSFGREGMNTEAFF. The CDR3 coding sequence is TGCGCCAGCAGCTTTGGTAGGGAGGGGATGAACACTGAAGCTTTCTTT. The V call is TRBV5-1, the J call TRBJ1-1; possibly TRBD1 for D (5 bases). The germline V gene has CDR1 SGHRS and CDR2 YFSETQ. V was trimmed by 2 bases and J by 0 bases, leaving 14 bases between them. CDR3 length equals 16 residues.

This chain links TRBV28 with TRBJ1-3; unclear D gene. V was trimmed by 8 bases and J by 3 bases, leaving 17 bases between them. CDR3 length: 15 amino acids. CDR1 is MDHEN and CDR2 is SYDVKM in the germline V gene. The CDR3 bases are TGTGCCAGCGCGGGTGATGTGGGCAATGGAAACACCATATATTTT. This gives the protein CASAGDVGNGNTIYF.

The J gene is TRBJ2-5, the V gene TRBV28; TRBD1 agrees at 7 bases. J lost 3 bases, V lost 7 bases, and 11 bases had no gene match. The CDR3 is made up of 15 amino acids. Germline V gene sequence: CDR1 MDHEN, CDR2 SYDVKM. The DNA for the CDR3 is TGTGCCAGCACATCCCCGGGGACAGTCGAAGAGACCCAGTACTTC. Protein sequence: CASTSPGTVEETQYF.

The V gene is TRBV4-1, the J gene TRBJ2-1; TRBD2 might be the D (5 bases). Trimming shortened V by 0 bases and J by 2 bases, and 11 bases separated the two germline ends. The CDR3 totals 16 residues. Per the germline V gene, CDR1 is MGHRA and CDR2 is YSYEKL. CDR3 DNA sequence: TGCGCCAGCAGCCAAGATCTAGCTCCACCCTACAATGAGCAGTTCTTC. This translates into CASSQDLAPPYNEQFF.

V and J are TRBV6-1 and TRBJ2-7, with D maybe TRBD2 (6 bases). Germline V CDR1 and CDR2: MNHNS, SASEGT. The CDR3 contains 13 residues. Trimming took off 3 bases at V and 3 bases at J, with 9 bases between the two ends. CDR3 protein: CASSEAGLYEQYF. The CDR3 DNA follows: TGTGCCAGCAGTGAGGCGGGACTCTACGAGCAGTACTTC.

The chain joins TRBV18 to TRBJ1-1; 10 bases line up with TRBD1. CDR1 and CDR2 (germline): KGHSH, LQKENI. The junction had 14 bases not matched to a gene; V was cut back by 2 bases and J by 5 bases. This CDR3 spans 18 amino acids. The CDR3: CASSPKIQTGGYATEAFF. The DNA for the CDR3 is TGTGCCAGCTCACCAAAGATCCAGACAGGGGGCTACGCAACTGAAGCTTTCTTT.

The chain recombines TRBV11-2 with TRBJ2-1; TRBD2 matches at 7 bases. This CDR3 region has 16 residues. The trim removed 7 bases at V and 2 bases at J, leaving 11 bases unmatched. Germline V lookup: CDR1 SGHAT, CDR2 FQNNGV. CDR3 sequence reads: CASNLGAGVTYNEQFF. The CDR3 DNA sequence: TGTGCCAGCAACCTAGGGGCGGGGGTCACCTACAATGAGCAGTTCTTC. Variable domain in full (rest from reference TRBV11-2 and TRBJ2-1): EAGVAQSPRYKIIEKRQSVAFWCNPISGHATLYWYQQILGQGPKLLIQFQNNGVVDDSQLPKDRFSAERLKGVDSTLKIQPAKLEDSAVYLCASNLGAGVTYNEQFFGPGTRLTVL.

The CDR3 bases are TGTGCCAGCAGCGTTGGGGGGTTAGCGGGTAGAGGCGGGGAGACCCAGTACTTC. Translation: CASSVGGLAGRGGETQYF. The chain links TRBV9 to TRBJ2-5; 7 bases map to TRBD2. The V and J ends lost 2 bases and 5 bases, in that order; junction bases with no gene match: 18. Germline-derived CDR1 and CDR2 are SGDLS and YYNGEE. CDR3 length: 18 residues.

The gene calls are TRBV9 and TRBJ2-3, with 11 bases lining up with TRBD2. Germline CDR1 is SGDLS and CDR2 is YYNGEE. The CDR3 is 19 residues long. Losses at the gene ends were 0 bases for V and 7 bases for J; bases not matched to a gene: 16. CDR3 DNA sequence: TGTGCCAGCAGCGTAGGCGATAGCGGGGGGGCTTTGGGTACGAATACGCAGTATTTT. Translated: CASSVGDSGGALGTNTQYF.

The rearrangement uses TRBV7-9 and TRBJ1-2, with D unclear. Germline V gives CDR1 SEHNR, CDR2 FQNEAQ (reference sequence). The germline V and J ends were trimmed by 1 base and 5 bases, with 14 bases remaining between them. CDR3 length: 15 amino acids. CDR3: CASSLDLSREYGYTF. Here the CDR3 DNA reads TGTGCCAGCAGCTTAGATCTCTCGAGGGAATATGGCTACACCTTC.

Only one count was recorded for this clone. The chain combines TRBV5-4 with TRBJ2-2; 12 bases agree with TRBD1. The CDR3 spans 16 residues. Per germline, CDR1 SGHNT and CDR2 YYREEE (reference sequence). The V segment lost 3 bases and the J segment 7 bases; nucleotides outside the gene matches: 7. CDR3 bases: TGTGCCAGCAGCTGGCCGGGACAGGGGGCGGGCGGGGAGCTGTTTTTT. Amino acids: CASSWPGQGAGGELFF.

V usage is TRBV28 and J usage is TRBJ2-7, with 7 bases aligning to TRBD1. With 4 bases clipped from V and 0 bases from J, the junction kept 12 bases outside the gene matches. Looked up from germline, CDR1 is MDHEN and CDR2 is SYDVKM. CDR3 length: 17 residues. CDR3 protein: CASSYNYMGQSSYEQYF. CDR3 coding DNA: TGTGCCAGCAGTTACAACTATATGGGACAGAGCTCCTACGAGCAGTACTTC.

The V gene is TRBV5-1, the J gene TRBJ1-3; the match to TRBD1 covers 7 bases. The germline V gene has CDR1 SGHRS and CDR2 YFSETQ. V shed 0 bases, J shed 3 bases, and the junction held 6 bases outside the gene matches. This CDR3 is built from 16 residues. This CDR3 is CASSLAGTDRGNTIYF. For the CDR3, the DNA is TGCGCCAGCAGCTTGGCCGGGACAGACCGTGGAAACACCATATATTTT. Supplemented by reference TRBV5-1 and TRBJ1-3, the full variable domain reads KAGVTQTPRYLIKTRGQQVTLSCSPISGHRSVSWYQQTPGQGLQFLFEYFSETQRNKGNFPGRFSGRQFSNSRSEMNVSTLELGDSALYLCASSLAGTDRGNTIYFGEGSWLTVV.

In its sample, this clone was seen a few times. The J gene is TRBJ1-3, the V gene TRBV23-1, with D possibly TRBD1 on 5 matching bases. TRBV23-1 falls under the ORF class, with uncertain function. V shed 3 bases and J shed 3 bases, with 18 bases lying between them. The CDR3 sequence is 17 residues long. The CDR3 is CASSHFPVGGDGNTIYF. In nucleotides, the CDR3 is TGCGCCAGCAGTCACTTCCCTGTGGGGGGGGATGGAAACACCATATATTTT.